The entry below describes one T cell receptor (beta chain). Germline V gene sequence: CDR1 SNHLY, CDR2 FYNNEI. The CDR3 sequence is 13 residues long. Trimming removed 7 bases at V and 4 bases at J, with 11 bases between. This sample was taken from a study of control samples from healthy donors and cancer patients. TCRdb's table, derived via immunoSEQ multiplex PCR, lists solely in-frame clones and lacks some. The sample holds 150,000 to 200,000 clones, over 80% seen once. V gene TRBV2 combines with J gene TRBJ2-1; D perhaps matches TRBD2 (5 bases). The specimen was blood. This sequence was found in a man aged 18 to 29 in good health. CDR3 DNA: TGTGCCAGCAACGGACTGCTTTACAATGAGCAGTTCTTC. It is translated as CASNGLLYNEQFF.